The T cell receptor beta chain under discussion was sequenced for a study of blood T cell repertoires in COVID-19. Study context: Whether acute or convalescent, the COVID-19 samples came from the United States, Italy and Spain.

Methods used by the authors: Amplified reference gene primers provided the basis for estimating nucleated cell counts. Clones were read by immunoSEQ multiplex PCR, and TCRdb kept only the in-frame ones, dropping some. The V and J calls and clone size were taken over from that table, and D and trimming were inferred from the DNA. Of 70,000 to 95,000 clones listed, around four fifths were seen once; the top ten hold 12%. The table lists this clone with a count of one. The CDR3 contains 14 residues. Germline-derived CDR1 and CDR2 are KGHSH and LQKENI. The junction had 0 bases not matched to a gene; V was cut back by 3 bases and J by 2 bases.

The V and J genes are TRBV18 and TRBJ1-3, with 8 bases that match TRBD1. What was sequenced was peripheral blood. This clonotype was obtained from a woman in her 70s with active or convalescent COVID-19. The CDR3 sequence is CASSPTGAGNTIYF. As DNA, the CDR3 is TGTGCCAGCTCACCGACAGGGGCTGGAAACACCATATATTTT.